The T cell receptor beta chain described here comes from a study of cytomegalovirus exposure and HLA in healthy donors (dated by TCRdb to 2015 to 2018). Study-wide context: An earlier analysis of fewer than 750 of the donors reported 276 Gb of sequence data and around 120 million unique TCR beta sequences obtained from some 200 million T cells. Genome-wide SNP genotypes for about 60% of the 666 donors were used in a later genetic analysis, which treated that subset as a discovery cohort. The study aimed to test whether signatures of past pathogen exposure could be identified by cataloging public T cell receptors. Typing coverage varied by locus: roughly 629-640 donors for A, B, C, DRB1 and DQB1; roughly 500 for DQA1; around 610 for DPA1; around 490 for DPB1. An earlier analysis of 450 to 750 of the donors used high-throughput TCR beta sequencing to judge whether each TCR beta V gene segment behaved as functional or pseudogenic. Rather than drawing on any new phenotypic data, the later analysis identified candidate immune exposures from TCR beta sequences and the way those sequences occurred across donors. Class I and class II HLA loci were covered by the typing at four-digit resolution. Among some 400 genotyped donors of the cohort, an average of roughly 230,000 unique TCR beta nucleotide sequences was sequenced per donor, of which about 18% were non-productive. Of the roughly 410 genotyped donors, approximately 81% were placed in the genetic ancestry cluster associated with self-reported Caucasian donors. To predict cytomegalovirus infection status, the study brought together high-throughput TCR immunosequencing, statistical association of individual TCRs with disease status, and machine learning. Besides the first cohort of roughly 700 subjects, a separate validation cohort made up of over a hundred different subjects was used. In a later analysis, previously published TCR beta repertoires from 666 donors were re-analyzed and high-resolution HLA genotyping was added so that TCR occurrence patterns could be studied. About five DR-DQ haplotypes were handled as single units for association and clustering because linkage in the cohort was strong. The study used immunosequencing to profile the T cell repertoires of several hundred subjects and linked those repertoires to cytomegalovirus serostatus. Approximately 300 gigabases of sequencing data and tens of millions of unique TCR sequences were included in an early release covering roughly 700 HLA-typed donors. Every discovery cohort repertoire had been produced on one sequencing platform. Alongside the repertoire data, information on donor age, sex, ethnicity and CMV serostatus was compiled. Broad study findings and their caveats: Sequencing depth was assumed to be roughly uniform across donors in the presence/absence analyses, though that assumption may not hold. When HLA alleles, especially DR and DQ, strongly co-occurred, TCR associations were difficult to assign to individual alleles. The classifier was reported to diagnose cytomegalovirus status with high specificity and sensitivity in both the original and validation cohorts. A later analysis found that most CMV-associated TCR beta chains appeared HLA-restricted, with HLA associations seemingly driven largely by CMV exposure. The study listed 164 TCR beta chains as associated with cytomegalovirus. Compared with the approximately 700-donor mean, donors in an Asian-associated ancestry cluster had fewer N-insertions in productive TCRs, according to a later genetic analysis. The 87-base-pair reads could not distinguish some IMGT-functional V segments, including TRBV6-2 and TRBV6-3, so those segments were excluded. A cluster of highly shared sequence variants was judged likely to be a technical artifact of the sequencing pipeline. Because HLA typing was unavailable for some donors at each locus, only the typed subset was used in association tests. It was suggested by the authors that the approach could potentially be generalized to other disease states and immunological phenotypes. Several of the top co-occurrence clusters appeared to be linked to parvovirus B19, influenza, CMV and Epstein-Barr virus, according to a later analysis. According to a later analysis, TCR association rates differed among HLA loci, with DRB1 alleles showing the most associated TCRs and HLA-C alleles showing the fewest. Immune exposure information for the cohort was limited to CMV serostatus. The earlier analysis of about 600 of the donors excluded seventeen rarely observed V segments, including chromosome 9 orphons, because counts were too low. Correlated functional status among segregating V segments might be attributable to linkage disequilibrium, but an unknown experimental factor could not be ruled out. In a later analysis, HLA-associated TCR beta chains showed more clonal expansion and lower generation probabilities than non-associated chains that were equally common. A further reported finding was that TCR beta sequences accurately predicted the HLA-A and HLA-B alleles for most subjects in the first cohort. Specific HLA alleles were associated with 16,951 TCR beta sequences at a false discovery rate of 0.05 in a later analysis. In vitro tests confirmed that a few of the cytomegalovirus-associated TCR beta chains recognize cytomegalovirus antigens. While some public TCRs were present in many individuals, most TCR sequences turned up only very rarely across donors. Only TCR beta chains were sequenced in this cohort, and the absence of alpha or paired-chain data limited detectable features. An earlier analysis of some 590 of the donors showed that most TCR beta V segments appeared in productive rearrangements either about 87% or about 30% of the time, which broadly matched IMGT annotations. An association between a missense DCLRE1C variant and V-gene and J-gene trimming of TCR beta chains was found in a later genetic analysis and replicated in an independent cohort.

The cohort comprised hundreds of healthy bone marrow donors. All cohort members were sampled while nominally healthy, although unrecorded immune exposures were likely present. The donor tested CMV seropositive and was one of the 289 seropositive cohort members. A peripheral blood sample was collected from each donor, and TCR beta sequencing was performed on peripheral blood mononuclear cells. Genomic DNA extraction from the blood cell samples was performed with the Qiagen DNeasy Blood Extraction Kit. Library preparation was by the immunoSEQ multiplex PCR assay. For the multiplex PCR, a mixture combining 60 forward primers for TCR Vbeta segments and 13 reverse primers for TCR Jbeta segments was used. A multiplex PCR assay on genomic DNA amplified the CDR3 region of rearranged TCR beta genes. The amplified TCR beta libraries were sequenced on the Illumina HiSeq System as 87-base-pair reads. For the original study's pipeline: A later analysis counted some 74 million unique TCR beta chains across the 550 to 800 repertoires, and some 11 million of these chains were shared by at least two donors. Raw reads were error-corrected and collapsed into unique sequences with a nearest-neighbor algorithm that merged closely related sequences to remove PCR and sequencing errors. CDR3 sequences were aligned to IMGT reference sequences to assign V, D and J gene segments. For a sequence to be retained, a match of at least six nucleotides was required to both a V gene segment and a J gene segment. Rearrangements were called productive when the CDR3 lacked stop codons and stayed in frame with V and J; all others were non-productive. Following IMGT convention, CDR3 was defined as the stretch from the second conserved V-encoded cysteine to the conserved J-encoded phenylalanine. Sequences without an unambiguous match to a single V gene segment were excluded from the earlier analysis of approximately 600 of the donors. An earlier analysis of 450 to 650 of the donors called V segments functional above 56.7% productive rearrangements and segregating when the between-donor standard deviation exceeded 5%. A statistical classification framework was built for diagnosing cytomegalovirus status from the catalog of TCR beta chain sequences. A later analysis assigned V and J genes by comparing TCR nucleotide sequences with IMGT/GENE-DB human TR gene sequences. In a later analysis, CDR3 sequences and most-parsimonious VDJ recombination scenarios were assigned using the TCRdist pipeline. In a later analysis, each TCR beta chain was defined by its CDR3 amino acid sequence together with its V-gene family, and reads without a unique V-gene family were excluded. In a later analysis, 500 to 650 highly shared, low-generation-probability nucleotide sequences were removed to address suspected cross-contamination and a sequencing artifact. In a later analysis, a clonal expansion index was calculated for each public chain from normalized within-repertoire ranks of inferred template counts. In a later analysis, generation probabilities were computed with a VDJ recombination model fitted to out-of-frame rearrangements, and the resulting probabilities were checked against IGoR. In a later analysis, TCR-TCR, TCR-HLA and TCR-CMV co-occurrence was scored with hypergeometric tests, and a repertoire-size bias correction was applied to TCR pairs. To estimate false discovery rates, a later analysis permuted the HLA or CMV assignments 20 times. A later analysis grouped co-occurring TCRs with DBSCAN, adding TCRdist sequence similarity when clustering within HLA-allele-positive subsets. Repertoires with fewer than 30,000 or more than 120,000 public chains were left out of co-occurrence clustering, as were about five repertoires with anomalous nucleotide sharing. In its TCRdb copy, this immuneACCESS table keeps in-frame sequences only and misses some clones. Where compared with another copy, unresolved V genes explain less than half of these, and the others have no known cause. Clone size and V and J calls were adopted from that table, with D and trimming inferred from the DNA. The sample table holds some 190,000 clones, of which roughly 80% were seen once. The ten largest clones add up to roughly 1.4% of the sample.

As concerns this clone: Its antigen has not been determined. No base qualities exist here, and no much larger clone lies one base off it.

The CDR3, from cysteine to phenylalanine, totals 15 residues. Of the read, only the CDR3 DNA is kept; its 45 bases are in frame from base 1. CDR1 and CDR2, looked up from the germline V gene (reference sequence), are LNHDA and SQIVND. Between the V and J ends, shortened by 5 bases and 0 bases respectively, the junction contains 10 bases. Sequencing was done on a sample of PBMCs. The receptor's source is a girl under 18 in good health and CMV-seropositive. The V and J genes are TRBV19 and TRBJ1-4; the D gene is perhaps TRBD1, from 6 matching bases. The CDR3 amino acid sequence is: CASSARQATNEKLFF. The DNA sequence reads TGTGCCAGTAGTGCCCGACAGGCAACTAATGAAAAACTGTTTTTT.